This T cell receptor beta chain was obtained from a study of immune evolution from preneoplasia to lung adenocarcinoma (dated by TCRdb to about 2021). In the study overall: HLA loss of heterozygosity was seen in roughly 6.6%, 14% and 36% of AIS, MIA and ADC lesions, and in no AAH lesions. According to the study, roughly 100 samples were used for TCR sequencing. In total, the cohort included 53 patients with pulmonary nodules, all of whom underwent surgical resection. The immune data were combined with whole exome sequencing and methylation data from the same cohort of nodules. Sample size was based on specimen availability rather than a prior power calculation. The study used immune gene expression, TCR sequencing and multiplex immunofluorescence to profile the immune contexture of lung adenocarcinoma precursors and invasive adenocarcinoma. The TCR sequencing data were obtained from 45 to 55 patients. POLYSOLVER was used to infer Class I HLA alleles from exome data, and LOHHLA was used to detect allele-specific HLA loss. Resected precursor lesions (AAH, AIS, MIA) and invasive adenocarcinomas were compared with paired morphologically normal lung tissue.

Using the immunoSEQ hsTCRbeta Kit, TCR beta CDR3 regions were sequenced from DNA. The published analysis was carried out like this. The ImmunoSEQ Analyzer was used to analyse the TCR sequencing data. T cell clonality was calculated on productive rearrangements as 1 minus Pielou's evenness. To measure T cell diversity, the inverse Simpson index was applied to productive templates. T cell density was TCR beta template counts normalized to usable DNA, estimated by amplifying and sequencing housekeeping genes. Two-sided Kruskal-Wallis tests were used to compare TCR metrics across histologic stages. This immuneACCESS table, as held by TCRdb, lists in-frame sequences with V and J called but not all clones. Of the missing ones, under half trace to an unresolved V gene in checked studies; the others have no known cause. V and J calls plus clone size are reproduced from that table; the DNA served to infer D and trimming. The sample contains 9,000 to 10,000 clones, 85% to 90% of them found a single time. Approximately 2.3% of the sample is in the top ten clones.

Comment on this clone: The target of this receptor is not known. No much larger clone is present one base from it, and per-base qualities are unavailable.

The CDR3 goes from the cysteine to the phenylalanine over 14 residues. The kept DNA is CDR3 alone, 42 bases in frame from the first base. Patients underwent resection in Japan or China between about 2013 and 2018. The histologic diagnosis of each case was independently confirmed on H&E slides by two lung cancer pathologists. Premalignant or tumor cells were enriched for nucleic acid extraction by macro-dissection performed after pathologic assessment. DNA was isolated from FFPE tissue using the AllPrep DNA/RNA FFPE Kit. Overall results and qualifications from the work: Normal lung had the highest top T cell clone frequencies, which appeared to decline progressively from AAH through AIS, MIA and invasive adenocarcinoma. Because every patient came from Japan and China, how well the results apply to Western populations was uncertain. T cell clonality was highest in KRAS-mutant nodules compared with EGFR-mutant or double wild-type lesions. Clonality was highest in normal lung, while later-stage lesions appeared to have lower clonality but higher T cell density and diversity. Findings were based on association rather than direct causation; larger cohorts with long-term follow-up and longitudinal biopsies were deemed needed.

The sequencing input was FFPE invasive lung adenocarcinoma tissue. Interpreted using the paper, the cell subset or site label stands for: frankly invasive lung adenocarcinoma (ADC). The origin of this receptor is a person aged 65 to 85 with invasive lung adenocarcinoma. The V and J segments used are TRBV21-1 and TRBJ1-2. TRBV21-1 is tagged as a pseudogene. The CDR3 region has the sequence CASSKGSRVYGYTF. The base sequence is TGTGCCAGCAGCAAGGGGTCGAGGGTCTATGGCTACACCTTC.